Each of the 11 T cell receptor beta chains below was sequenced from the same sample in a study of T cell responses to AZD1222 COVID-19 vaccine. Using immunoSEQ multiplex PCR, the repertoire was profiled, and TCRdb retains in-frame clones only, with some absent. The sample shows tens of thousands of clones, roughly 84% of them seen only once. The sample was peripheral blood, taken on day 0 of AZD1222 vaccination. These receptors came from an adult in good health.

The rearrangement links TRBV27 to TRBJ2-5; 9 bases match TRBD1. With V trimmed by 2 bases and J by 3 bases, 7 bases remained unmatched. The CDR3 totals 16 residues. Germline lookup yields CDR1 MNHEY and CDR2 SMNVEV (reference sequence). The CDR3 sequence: CASSLGTGWNEETQYF. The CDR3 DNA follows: TGTGCCAGCAGTTTAGGGACAGGGTGGAACGAAGAGACCCAGTACTTC.

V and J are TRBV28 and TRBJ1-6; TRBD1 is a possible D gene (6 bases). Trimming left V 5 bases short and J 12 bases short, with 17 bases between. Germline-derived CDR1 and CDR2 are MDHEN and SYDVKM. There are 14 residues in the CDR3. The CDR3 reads CASSPGQSPQPLHF. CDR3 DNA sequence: TGTGCCAGCAGTCCTGGACAGAGTCCCCAACCCCTCCACTTT. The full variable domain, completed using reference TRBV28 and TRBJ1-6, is DVKVTQSSRYLVKRTGEKVFLECVQDMDHENMFWYRQDPGLGLRLIYFSYDVKMKEKGDIPEGYSVSREKKERFSLILESASTNQTSMYLCASSPGQSPQPLHFGNGTRLTVT.

CDR3 nucleotides: TGTGCCAGCAGCTTTGGGGGGGGTGCTGGAAACACCATATATTTT. Translated, it gives CASSFGGGAGNTIYF. J is TRBJ1-3 and V is TRBV5-4; a weak D match, TRBD1 (5 bases). The CDR3 length is 15 residues. CDR1 is SGHNT and CDR2 is YYREEE in the germline V gene (reference sequence). V lost 2 bases, J lost 2 bases, and 11 bases lay in between.

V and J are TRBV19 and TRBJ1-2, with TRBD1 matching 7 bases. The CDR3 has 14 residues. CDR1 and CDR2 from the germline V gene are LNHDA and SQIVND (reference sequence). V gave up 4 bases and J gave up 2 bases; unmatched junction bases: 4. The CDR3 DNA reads TGTGCCAGTAGTAACCGACAGGGAAACTATGGCTACACCTTC. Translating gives CASSNRQGNYGYTF.

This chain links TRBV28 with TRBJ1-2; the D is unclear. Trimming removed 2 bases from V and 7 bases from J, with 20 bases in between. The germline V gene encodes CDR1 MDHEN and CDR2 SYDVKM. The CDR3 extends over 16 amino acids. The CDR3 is CASSLLSGYVGSGYTF. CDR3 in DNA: TGTGCCAGCAGTTTACTTTCCGGTTACGTGGGTTCTGGCTACACCTTC.

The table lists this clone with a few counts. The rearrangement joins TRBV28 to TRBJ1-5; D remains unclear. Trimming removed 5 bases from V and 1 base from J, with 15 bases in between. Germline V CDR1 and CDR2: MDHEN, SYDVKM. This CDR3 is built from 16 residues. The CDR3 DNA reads TGTGCCAGCAGTGGGCACCCCGCGGGGAGCAATCAGCCCCAGCATTTT. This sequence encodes CASSGHPAGSNQPQHF.

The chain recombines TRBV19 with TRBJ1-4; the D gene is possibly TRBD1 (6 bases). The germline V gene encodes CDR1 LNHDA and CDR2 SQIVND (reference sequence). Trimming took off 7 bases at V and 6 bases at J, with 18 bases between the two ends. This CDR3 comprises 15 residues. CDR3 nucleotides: TGTGCCAGTAATCCTTCCGGGGGGCGATATGAAAAACTGTTTTTT. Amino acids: CASNPSGGRYEKLFF.

The CDR3, as DNA: TGTGCCAGCTCACCTGTGAATAGCAATCAGCCCCAGCATTTT. Translation: CASSPVNSNQPQHF. The gene calls are TRBV18 and TRBJ1-5; D is ambiguous. This CDR3 region has 14 residues. V shed 3 bases and J shed 0 bases, with 6 bases lying between them. Per the germline V gene, CDR1 is KGHSH and CDR2 is LQKENI.

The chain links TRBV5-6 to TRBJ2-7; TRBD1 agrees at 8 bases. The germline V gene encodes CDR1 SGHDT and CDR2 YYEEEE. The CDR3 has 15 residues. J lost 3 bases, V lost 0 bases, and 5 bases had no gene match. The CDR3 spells CASSLGPGGIYEQYF. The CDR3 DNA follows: TGTGCCAGCAGCTTGGGTCCAGGGGGCATCTACGAGCAGTACTTC.

The CDR3 coding sequence is TGTGCCAGCAGTTTTGCCTCCGGGGGTTTTGGGAGTAATTCACCCCTCCACTTT. It encodes CASSFASGGFGSNSPLHF. This sequence joins TRBV28 and TRBJ1-6; tentatively, D is TRBD1 (5 bases). Germline V gene sequence: CDR1 MDHEN, CDR2 SYDVKM. The V and J ends lost 3 bases and 6 bases respectively, with 21 bases between them. The CDR3 consists of 18 residues.

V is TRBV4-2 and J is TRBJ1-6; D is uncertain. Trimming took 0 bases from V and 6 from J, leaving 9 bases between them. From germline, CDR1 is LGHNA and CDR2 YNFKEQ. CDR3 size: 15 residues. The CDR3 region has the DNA TGTGCCAGCAGCCAAGAGGCAGCGGGTAATTCACCCCTCCACTTT. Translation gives CASSQEAAGNSPLHF.